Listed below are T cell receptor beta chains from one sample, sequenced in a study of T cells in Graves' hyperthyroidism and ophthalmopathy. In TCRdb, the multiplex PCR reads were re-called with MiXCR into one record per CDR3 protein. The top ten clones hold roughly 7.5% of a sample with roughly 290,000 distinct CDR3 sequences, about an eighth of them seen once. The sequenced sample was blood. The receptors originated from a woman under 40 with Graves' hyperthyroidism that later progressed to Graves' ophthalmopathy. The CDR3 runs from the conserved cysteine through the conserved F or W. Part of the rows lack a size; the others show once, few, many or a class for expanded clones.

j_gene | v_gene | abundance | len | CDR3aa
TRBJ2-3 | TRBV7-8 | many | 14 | CASSFGRRTDTQYF
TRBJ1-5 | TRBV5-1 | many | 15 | CASSSEGRRDQPQHF
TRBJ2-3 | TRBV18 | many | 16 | CASSPTPGLTTDTQYF
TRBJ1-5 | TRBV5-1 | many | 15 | CASSFGGYSNQPQHF
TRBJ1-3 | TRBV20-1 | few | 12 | CSANSFGNTIYF
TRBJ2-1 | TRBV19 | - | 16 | CASSRSGTNTYNEQFF
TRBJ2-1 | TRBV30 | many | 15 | CAWRKGLAGVGEQFF
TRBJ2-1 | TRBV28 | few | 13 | CASGDHAAGEQFF
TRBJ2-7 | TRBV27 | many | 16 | CASSRDPLAGAYEQYF
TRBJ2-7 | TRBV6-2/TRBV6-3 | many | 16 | CASSLTRRDYSYEQYF
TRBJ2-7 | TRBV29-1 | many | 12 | CSVQTFLYEQYF
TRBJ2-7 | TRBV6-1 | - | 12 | CASSVSPYEQYF
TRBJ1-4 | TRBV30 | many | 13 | CAWSVGSYEKLFF
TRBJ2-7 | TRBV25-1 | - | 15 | CASSDPTSGGYEQYF
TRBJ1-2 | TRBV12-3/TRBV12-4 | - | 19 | CASSGGARDRGPSNYGYTF
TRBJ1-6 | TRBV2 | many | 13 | CASTGTAGSPLHF
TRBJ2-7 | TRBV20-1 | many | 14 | CSARLGLATYEQYF